What follows is one T cell receptor (beta chain) and its context. Source study methods: Estimated nucleated cell counts came from reference gene primer amplification. The repertoire was sequenced with immunoSEQ multiplex PCR; TCRdb's copy has only in-frame clones and lacks some. The V and J calls and clone size are taken from that table; D and trimming were inferred from the DNA. The data show 99,000 or so clones, around 84% seen once. The sample comes from a study of blood T cell repertoires in COVID-19. Background on the study: Samples of COVID-19 (acute and convalescent) were obtained from the United States, Italy and Spain. PBMCs, B-cell-depleted T cells, or T cells provided the cDNA or gDNA that made up the material.

Germline CDR1 and CDR2: SGHVS and FQNEAQ. J was trimmed by 0 bases and V by 5 bases; bases with no gene match: 2. CDR3 size: 15 residues. The clonotype was recovered from a woman aged 60-75 years in a cohort sampled during active or convalescent COVID-19. The chain carries TRBV7-8 and TRBJ2-1, with 9 bases lining up with TRBD2. Sequenced input: peripheral blood. CDR3 sequence (DNA): TGTGCCAGCAGCGTTAGCGGGGGCTCCTACAATGAGCAGTTCTTC. It is translated as CASSVSGGSYNEQFF.